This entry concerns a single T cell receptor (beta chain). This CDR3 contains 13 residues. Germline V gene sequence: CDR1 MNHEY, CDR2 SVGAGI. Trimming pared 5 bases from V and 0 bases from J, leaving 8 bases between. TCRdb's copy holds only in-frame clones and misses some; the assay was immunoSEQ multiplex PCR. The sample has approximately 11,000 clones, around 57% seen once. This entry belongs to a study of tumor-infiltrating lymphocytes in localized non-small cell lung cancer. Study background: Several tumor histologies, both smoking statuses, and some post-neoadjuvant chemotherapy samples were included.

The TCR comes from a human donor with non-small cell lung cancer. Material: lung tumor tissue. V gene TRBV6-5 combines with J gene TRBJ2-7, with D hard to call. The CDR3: CASSGRVSYEQYF. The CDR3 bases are TGTGCCAGCAGTGGCAGAGTCTCCTACGAGCAGTACTTC.